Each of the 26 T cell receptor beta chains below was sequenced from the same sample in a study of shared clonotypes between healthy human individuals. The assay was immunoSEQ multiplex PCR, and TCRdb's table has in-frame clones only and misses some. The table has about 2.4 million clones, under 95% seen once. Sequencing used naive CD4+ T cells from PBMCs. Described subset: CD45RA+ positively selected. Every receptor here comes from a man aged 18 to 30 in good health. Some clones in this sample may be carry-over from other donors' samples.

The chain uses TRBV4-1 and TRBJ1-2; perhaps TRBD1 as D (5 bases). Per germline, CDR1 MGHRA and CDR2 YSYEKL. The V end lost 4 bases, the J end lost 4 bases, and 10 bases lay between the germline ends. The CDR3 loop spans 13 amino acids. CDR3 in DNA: TGCGCCAGCAGCCCAGGGCCCCCCTATGGCTACACCTTC. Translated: CASSPGPPYGYTF.

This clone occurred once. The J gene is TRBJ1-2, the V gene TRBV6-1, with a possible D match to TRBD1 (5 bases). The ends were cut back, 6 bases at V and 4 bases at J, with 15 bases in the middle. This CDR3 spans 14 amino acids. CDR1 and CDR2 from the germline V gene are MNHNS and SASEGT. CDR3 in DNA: TGTGCCAGCAGCCTTACCGGGACCGGCTATGGCTACACCTTC. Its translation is CASSLTGTGYGYTF.

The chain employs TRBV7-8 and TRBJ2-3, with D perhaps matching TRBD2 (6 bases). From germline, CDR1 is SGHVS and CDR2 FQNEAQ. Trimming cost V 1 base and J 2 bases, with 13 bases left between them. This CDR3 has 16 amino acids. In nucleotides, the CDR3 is TGTGCCAGCAGCTTAGAACGTTGGGACTCCACAGATACGCAGTATTTT. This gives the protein CASSLERWDSTDTQYF.

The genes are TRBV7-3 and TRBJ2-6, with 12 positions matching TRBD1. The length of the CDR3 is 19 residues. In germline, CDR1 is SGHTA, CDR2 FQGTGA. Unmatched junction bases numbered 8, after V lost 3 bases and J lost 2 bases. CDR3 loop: CASSFPPGQGAAGANVLTF. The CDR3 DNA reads TGTGCCAGCAGCTTTCCCCCGGGACAGGGGGCGGCTGGGGCCAACGTCCTGACTTTC.

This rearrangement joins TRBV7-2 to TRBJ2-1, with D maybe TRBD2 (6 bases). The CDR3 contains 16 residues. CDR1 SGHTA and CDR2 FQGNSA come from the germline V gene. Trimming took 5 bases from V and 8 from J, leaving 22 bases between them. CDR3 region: CASSPMGDSRRYEQFF. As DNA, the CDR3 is TGTGCCAGCAGCCCGATGGGGGACTCCCGGCGGTATGAGCAGTTCTTC.

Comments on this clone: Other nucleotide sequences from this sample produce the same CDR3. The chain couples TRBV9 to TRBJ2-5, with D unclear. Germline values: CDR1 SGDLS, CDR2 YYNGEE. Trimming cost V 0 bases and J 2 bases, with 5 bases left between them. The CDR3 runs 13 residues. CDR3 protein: CASSVGQQETQYF. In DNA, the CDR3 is TGTGCCAGCAGCGTAGGCCAGCAAGAGACCCAGTACTTC. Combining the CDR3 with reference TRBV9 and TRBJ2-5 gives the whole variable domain DSGVTQTPKHLITATGQRVTLRCSPRSGDLSVYWYQQSLDQGLQFLIQYYNGEERAKGNILERFSAQQFPDLHSELNLSSLELGDSALYFCASSVGQQETQYFGPGTRLLVL.

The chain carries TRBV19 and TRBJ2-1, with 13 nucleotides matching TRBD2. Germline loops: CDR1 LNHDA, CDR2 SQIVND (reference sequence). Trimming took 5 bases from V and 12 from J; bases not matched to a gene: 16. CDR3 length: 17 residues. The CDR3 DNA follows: TGTGCCAGTAGTTACGGCCAAGGGGGGACTAGCGGGACGGGGCAGTTCTTC. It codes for CASSYGQGGTSGTGQFF.

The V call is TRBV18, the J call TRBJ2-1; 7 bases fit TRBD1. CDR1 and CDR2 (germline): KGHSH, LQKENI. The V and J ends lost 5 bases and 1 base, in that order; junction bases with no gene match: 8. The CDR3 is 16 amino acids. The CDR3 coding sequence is TGTGCCAGCTCATCGAACCAGGGGGAATCCTACAATGAGCAGTTCTTC. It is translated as CASSSNQGESYNEQFF.

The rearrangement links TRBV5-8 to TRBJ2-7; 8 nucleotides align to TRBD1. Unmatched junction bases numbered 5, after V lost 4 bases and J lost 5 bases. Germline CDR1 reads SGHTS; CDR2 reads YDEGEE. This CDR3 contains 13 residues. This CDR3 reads CASSPGQGHEQYF. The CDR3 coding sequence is TGTGCCAGCAGCCCTGGACAGGGCCACGAGCAGTACTTC.

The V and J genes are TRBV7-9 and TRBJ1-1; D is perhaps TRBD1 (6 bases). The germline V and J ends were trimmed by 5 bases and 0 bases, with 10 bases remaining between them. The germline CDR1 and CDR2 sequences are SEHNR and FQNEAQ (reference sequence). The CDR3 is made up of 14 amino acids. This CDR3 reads CASSRGQLNTEAFF. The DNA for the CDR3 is TGTGCCAGCAGCAGAGGACAGCTGAACACTGAAGCTTTCTTT.

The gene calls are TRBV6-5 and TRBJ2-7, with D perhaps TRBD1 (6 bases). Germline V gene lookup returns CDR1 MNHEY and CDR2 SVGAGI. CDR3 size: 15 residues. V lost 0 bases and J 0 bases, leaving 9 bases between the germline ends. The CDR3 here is CASSYSVRGSYEQYF. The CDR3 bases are TGTGCCAGCAGTTACTCCGTCAGGGGCTCCTACGAGCAGTACTTC.

The CDR3 here is CASTRTEYGAYTF. DNA for the CDR3: TGTGCCAGCACCCGGACAGAATATGGTGCCTACACCTTC. The genes are TRBV6-5 and TRBJ1-2; weak D call: TRBD1 (6 bases). The CDR3 sequence is 13 residues long. V was clipped by 7 bases and J by 10 bases, with 19 bases between them. CDR1 is MNHEY and CDR2 is SVGAGI in the germline V gene.

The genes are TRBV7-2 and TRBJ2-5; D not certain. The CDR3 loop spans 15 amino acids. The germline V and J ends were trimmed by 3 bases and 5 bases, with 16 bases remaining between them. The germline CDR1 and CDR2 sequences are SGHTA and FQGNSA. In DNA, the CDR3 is TGTGCCAGCAGCTTGTCGAGTCCCATAGTGGAGACCCAGTACTTC. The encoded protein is CASSLSSPIVETQYF.

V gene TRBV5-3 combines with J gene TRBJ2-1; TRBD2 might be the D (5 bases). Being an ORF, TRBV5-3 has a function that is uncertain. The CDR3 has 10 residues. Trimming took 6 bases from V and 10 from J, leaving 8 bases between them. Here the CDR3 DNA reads TGTGCCAGAATAGGCGGGGAGCAGTTCTTC. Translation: CARIGGEQFF.

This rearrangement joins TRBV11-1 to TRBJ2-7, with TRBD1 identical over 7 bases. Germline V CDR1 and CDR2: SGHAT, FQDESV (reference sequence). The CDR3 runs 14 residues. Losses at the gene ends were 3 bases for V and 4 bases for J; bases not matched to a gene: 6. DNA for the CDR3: TGTGCCAGCAGCTTTACACAGGGGCTGTACGAGCAGTACTTC. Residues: CASSFTQGLYEQYF.

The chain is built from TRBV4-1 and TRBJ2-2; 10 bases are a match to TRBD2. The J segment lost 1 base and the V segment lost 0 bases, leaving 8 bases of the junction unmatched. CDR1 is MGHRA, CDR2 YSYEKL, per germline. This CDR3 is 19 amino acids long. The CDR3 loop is CASSQDLGLAGENTGELFF. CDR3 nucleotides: TGCGCCAGCAGCCAAGATCTTGGGCTAGCGGGAGAGAACACCGGGGAGCTGTTTTTT.

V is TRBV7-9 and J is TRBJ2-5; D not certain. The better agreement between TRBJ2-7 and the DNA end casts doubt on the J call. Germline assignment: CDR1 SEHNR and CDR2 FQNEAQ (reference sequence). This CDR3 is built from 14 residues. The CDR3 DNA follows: TGTGCCAGCAGCTTAAAGTCCACCTCCTACGAGCAGTACTTC. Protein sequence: CASSLKSTSYEQYF.

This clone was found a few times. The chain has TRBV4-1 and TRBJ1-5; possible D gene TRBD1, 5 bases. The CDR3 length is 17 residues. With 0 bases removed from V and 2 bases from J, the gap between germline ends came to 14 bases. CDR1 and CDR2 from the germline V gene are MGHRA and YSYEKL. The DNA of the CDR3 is TGCGCCAGCAGCCAAGATGGCCGGGGCCTCGGCAATCAGCCCCAGCATTTT. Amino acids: CASSQDGRGLGNQPQHF.

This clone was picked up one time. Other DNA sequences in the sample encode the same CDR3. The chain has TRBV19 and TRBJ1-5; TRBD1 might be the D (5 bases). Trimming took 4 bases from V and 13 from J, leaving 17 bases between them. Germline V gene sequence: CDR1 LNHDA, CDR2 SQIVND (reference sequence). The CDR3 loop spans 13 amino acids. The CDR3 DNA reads TGTGCCAGTAGTAGGGGGTTAAAAGGGCCTCAGCATTTT. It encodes CASSRGLKGPQHF.

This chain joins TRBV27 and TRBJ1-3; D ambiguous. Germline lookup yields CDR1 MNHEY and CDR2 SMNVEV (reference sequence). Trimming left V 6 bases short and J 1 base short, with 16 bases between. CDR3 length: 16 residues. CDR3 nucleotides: TGTGCCAGCAGAATAGGACCTCTCAGATCTGGAAACACCATATATTTT. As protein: CASRIGPLRSGNTIYF.

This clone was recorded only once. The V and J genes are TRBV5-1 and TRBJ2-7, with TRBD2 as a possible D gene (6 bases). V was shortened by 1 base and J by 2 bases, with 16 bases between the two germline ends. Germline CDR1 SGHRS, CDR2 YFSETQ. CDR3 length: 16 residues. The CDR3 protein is CASSLILGTETYEQYF. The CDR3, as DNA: TGCGCCAGCAGCTTGATTCTTGGGACTGAGACCTACGAGCAGTACTTC.

As DNA, the CDR3 is TGTGCCAGCAGCCCGGACTATCCCCTCTACGAGCAGTACTTC. Protein sequence: CASSPDYPLYEQYF. The chain recombines TRBV6-5 with TRBJ2-7; TRBD2 is a possible D gene (6 bases). The CDR3 has 14 amino acids. The V end was cut by 6 bases, the J end by 3 bases, with 15 bases between. Germline V gene sequence: CDR1 MNHEY, CDR2 SVGAGI.

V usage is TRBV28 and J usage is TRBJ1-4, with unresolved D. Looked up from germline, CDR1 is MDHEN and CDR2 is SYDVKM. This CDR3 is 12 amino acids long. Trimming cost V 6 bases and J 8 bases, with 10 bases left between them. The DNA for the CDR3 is TGTGCCAGCAGCCTCGGTGAGGAAAAACTGTTTTTT. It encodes CASSLGEEKLFF.

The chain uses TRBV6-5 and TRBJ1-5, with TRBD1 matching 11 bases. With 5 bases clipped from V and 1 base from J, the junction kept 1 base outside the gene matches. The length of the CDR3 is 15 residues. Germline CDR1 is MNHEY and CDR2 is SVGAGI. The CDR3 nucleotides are TGTGCCAGCAGTGGGACAGGGGGGAGCAATCAGCCCCAGCATTTT. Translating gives CASSGTGGSNQPQHF.

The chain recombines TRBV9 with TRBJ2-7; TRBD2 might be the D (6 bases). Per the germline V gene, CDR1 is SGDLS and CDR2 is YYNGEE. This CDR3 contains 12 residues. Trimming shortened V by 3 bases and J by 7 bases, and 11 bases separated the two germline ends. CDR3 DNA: TGTGCCAGCAGCGGGACAAGCGGGGAGCAGTACTTC. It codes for CASSGTSGEQYF.

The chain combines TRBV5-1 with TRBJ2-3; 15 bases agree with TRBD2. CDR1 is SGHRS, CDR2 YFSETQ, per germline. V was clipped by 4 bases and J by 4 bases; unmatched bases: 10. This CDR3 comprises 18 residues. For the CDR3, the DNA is TGCGCCAGCAGCCGAGGGGGACTAGCGGGAGGTGGGGCAGATACGCAGTATTTT. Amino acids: CASSRGGLAGGGADTQYF.